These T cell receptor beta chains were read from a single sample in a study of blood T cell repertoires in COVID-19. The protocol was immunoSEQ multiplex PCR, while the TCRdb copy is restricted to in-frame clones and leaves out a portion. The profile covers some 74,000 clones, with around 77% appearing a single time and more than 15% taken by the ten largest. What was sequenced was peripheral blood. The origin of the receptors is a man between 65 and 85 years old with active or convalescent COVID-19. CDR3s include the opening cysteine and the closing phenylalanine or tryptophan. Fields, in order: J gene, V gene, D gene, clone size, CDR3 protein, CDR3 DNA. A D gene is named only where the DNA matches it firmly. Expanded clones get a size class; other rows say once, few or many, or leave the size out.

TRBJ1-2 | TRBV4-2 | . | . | CASSPRADYGYTF | TGTGCCAGCAGCCCGAGGGCGGATTATGGCTACACCTTC
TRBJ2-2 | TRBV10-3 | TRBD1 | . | CAATGQDSPGELFF | TGTGCCGCGACGGGACAGGACTCACCGGGGGAGCTGTTTTTT
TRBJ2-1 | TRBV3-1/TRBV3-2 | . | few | CASSQGRDLNFGSEQFF | TGTGCCAGCAGCCAAGGGCGGGACCTAAACTTTGGGAGTGAGCAGTTCTTC
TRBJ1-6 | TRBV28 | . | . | CASSLQATPLHF | TGTGCCAGCAGTTTACAAGCGACACCCCTCCACTTT
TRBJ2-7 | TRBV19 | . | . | CAIPYEQYF | TGTGCCATTCCGTACGAGCAGTACTTC
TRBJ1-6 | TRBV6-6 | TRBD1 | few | CASSYSTQGDSPLHF | TGTGCCAGCAGTTACTCGACACAGGGGGATTCACCCCTCCACTTT
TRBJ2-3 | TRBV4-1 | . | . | CASSQDLATDTQYF | TGCGCCAGCAGCCAAGATCTAGCCACAGATACGCAGTATTTT
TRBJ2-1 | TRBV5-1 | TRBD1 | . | CASSTGQAYNEQFF | TGCGCCAGCAGCACTGGACAGGCCTACAATGAGCAGTTCTTC
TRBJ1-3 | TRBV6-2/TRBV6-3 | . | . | CASSYLSGNTIYF | TGTGCCAGCAGTTACCTCTCTGGAAACACCATATATTTT
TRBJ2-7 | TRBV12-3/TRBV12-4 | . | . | CASSLLGPYEQYF | TGTGCCAGCAGTTTGCTGGGCCCCTACGAGCAGTACTTC
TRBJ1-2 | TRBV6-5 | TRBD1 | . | CASSYGTGEYYGYTF | TGTGCCAGCAGTTACGGTACAGGGGAATACTATGGCTACACCTTC
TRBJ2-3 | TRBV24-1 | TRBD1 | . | CATQRDRATDTQYF | TGTGCCACGCAACGGGACAGGGCTACAGATACGCAGTATTTT
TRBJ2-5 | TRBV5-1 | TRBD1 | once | CASSGPLTGGGETQYF | TGCGCCAGCAGCGGGCCCTTGACAGGGGGCGGGGAGACCCAGTACTTC
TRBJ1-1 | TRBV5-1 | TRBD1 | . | CASSSTGTGGTEAFF | TGCGCCAGCAGCTCTACAGGGACAGGGGGCACTGAAGCTTTCTTT
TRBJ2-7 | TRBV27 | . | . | CASSGRLGGSLGEQYF | TGTGCCAGTTCAGGACGCTTAGGAGGGTCATTAGGCGAGCAGTACTTC
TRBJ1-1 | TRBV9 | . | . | CASSALGPMNTEAFF | TGTGCCAGCAGCGCCCTGGGGCCTATGAACACTGAAGCTTTCTTT
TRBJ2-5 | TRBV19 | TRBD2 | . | CASTFRGGALETQYF | TGTGCCAGTACTTTTCGCGGGGGGGCCCTAGAGACCCAGTACTTC
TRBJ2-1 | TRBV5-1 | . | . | CASSLGWADEQFF | TGCGCCAGCAGTCTCGGCTGGGCTGATGAGCAGTTCTTC
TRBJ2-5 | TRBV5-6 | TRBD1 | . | CASSRDRGLETQYF | TGTGCCAGCAGCCGGGACAGGGGGCTAGAGACCCAGTACTTC
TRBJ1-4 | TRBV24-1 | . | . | CATSDTKAGDNEKLFF | TGTGCCACCAGTGATACCAAAGCGGGAGATAATGAAAAACTGTTTTTT
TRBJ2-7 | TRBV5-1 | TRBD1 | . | CASSLGGTGRWYEQYF | TGCGCCAGCAGCTTGGGGGGGACAGGGCGCTGGTACGAGCAGTACTTC
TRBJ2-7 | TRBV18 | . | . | CASSPRATLLYEQYF | TGTGCCAGCTCACCACGGGCCACCTTGCTTTACGAGCAGTACTTC